A selection of T cell receptor beta chains follows, all from one sample in a study of beta chain features in type 1 diabetes. Assay: immunoSEQ multiplex PCR; the TCRdb copy retains only in-frame clones and omits some. The profile shows roughly 300,000 clones, around 13% of them singletons. Source material: central memory CD4+ T cells from blood. The source is a young man in good health. The CDR3 runs from the conserved cysteine through the conserved F or W. Fields, in order: V gene, J gene, clone size, D gene, CDR3 protein, CDR3 DNA. D genes are given only for firm matches. Some rows mark clone size as missing; the rest say once, few, many or name a class of expanded clone.

>TRBV7-2|TRBJ1-5|many|-
CASSVQGWGNQPQHF
TGTGCCAGCAGCGTACAGGGTTGGGGCAATCAGCCCCAGCATTTT
>TRBV30|TRBJ1-1|-|-
CAWRDLLNTEAFF
TGTGCCTGGAGGGATCTTTTGAACACTGAAGCTTTCTTT
>TRBV7-9|TRBJ2-7|-|TRBD1
CASSPGTGTYEQYF
TGTGCCAGCAGCCCGGGGACAGGGACCTACGAGCAGTACTTC
>TRBV29-1|TRBJ2-5|-|TRBD2
CSVVGTRGQETQYF
TGCAGCGTTGTGGGGACTAGAGGTCAAGAGACCCAGTACTTC
>TRBV19|TRBJ1-1|-|TRBD1
CASSNTGERTEAFF
TGTGCCAGTAGTAATACAGGGGAAAGAACTGAAGCTTTCTTT
>TRBV6-5|TRBJ2-7|-|-
CASSYAAYEQYF
TGTGCCAGCAGTTATGCAGCCTACGAGCAGTACTTC
>TRBV29-1|TRBJ1-2|many|-
CSVGGGRDYGYTF
TGCAGCGTTGGGGGTGGCAGGGACTATGGCTACACCTTC
>TRBV20-1|TRBJ2-7|-|-
CSARGPYEQYF
TGCAGTGCGAGGGGCCCCTACGAGCAGTACTTC
>TRBV13|TRBJ2-1|-|-
CASSPGVGNEQFF
TGTGCCAGCAGCCCAGGAGTAGGAAATGAGCAGTTCTTC
>TRBV7-7|TRBJ2-5|few|-
CASSRNRWETQYF
TGTGCCAGCAGCCGCAACAGGTGGGAGACCCAGTACTTC
>TRBV7-2|TRBJ2-3|few|TRBD2
CASSASGIDADTQYF
TGTGCCAGCAGCGCTAGCGGGATAGACGCAGATACGCAGTATTTT
>TRBV4-3|TRBJ1-1|-|TRBD1
CASSQDPPDRGTEAFF
TGCGCCAGCAGCCAAGATCCCCCGGACAGGGGCACTGAAGCTTTCTTT
>TRBV11-2|TRBJ2-3|-|TRBD1
CASSLDRGSTDTQYF
TGTGCCAGCAGCTTGGACAGGGGTAGCACAGATACGCAGTATTTT
>TRBV7-9|TRBJ2-2|-|TRBD2
CASSYSGTNTGELFF
TGTGCCAGCAGTTATAGCGGGACGAACACCGGGGAGCTGTTTTTT
>TRBV9|TRBJ2-5|few|-
CASSLSTSRGETQYF
TGTGCCAGCAGCCTCTCAACTAGTCGTGGAGAGACCCAGTACTTC
>TRBV5-1|TRBJ2-7|-|TRBD2
CASSAGGGDEQYF
TGCGCCAGCAGCGCGGGAGGCGGGGACGAGCAGTACTTC
>TRBV6-5|TRBJ1-2|-|-
CASSEYGYTF
TGTGCCAGCAGTGAATATGGCTACACCTTC
>TRBV7-7|TRBJ2-5|-|-
CASSPRQTQYF
TGTGCCAGCAGCCCCCGGCAGACCCAGTACTTC
>TRBV30|TRBJ2-3|few|TRBD2
CAWRRTSGNPADTQYF
TGTGCCTGGAGACGGACTAGCGGGAACCCCGCAGATACGCAGTATTTT
>TRBV6-5|TRBJ2-5|few|-
CATKPGPFGTQYF
TGTGCCACCAAACCAGGACCCTTCGGGACCCAGTACTTC
>TRBV7-9|TRBJ1-1|-|TRBD1
CASSLSQGGTEAFF
TGTGCCAGCAGCTTATCACAGGGGGGGACTGAAGCTTTCTTT
>TRBV7-9|TRBJ1-4|few|-
CASSLAGAGEKLFF
TGTGCCAGCAGCTTAGCGGGGGCAGGGGAAAAACTGTTTTTT
>TRBV7-2|TRBJ2-7|many|-
CASSLGSQSSYEQYF
TGTGCCAGCAGCTTAGGTTCCCAAAGCTCCTACGAGCAGTACTTC
>TRBV27|TRBJ1-5|few|-
CASSLLLGPNQPQHF
TGTGCCAGCAGTTTATTGTTGGGTCCCAATCAGCCCCAGCATTTT
>TRBV29-1|TRBJ2-7|few|-
CSARGPQPYEQYF
TGCAGCGCCCGGGGACCCCAACCCTACGAGCAGTACTTC
>TRBV29-1|TRBJ1-2|-|-
CSVDPSNTGNYGYTF
TGCAGCGTTGATCCCTCTAATACAGGGAACTATGGCTACACCTTC
>TRBV7-9|TRBJ2-6|-|TRBD1
CASSPRTGISSGANVLTF
TGTGCCAGCAGCCCTAGGACAGGGATTAGCTCTGGGGCCAACGTCCTGACTTTC
>TRBV5-4|TRBJ1-1|-|-
CASSGTRTEAFF
TGTGCCAGCAGCGGGACCCGCACTGAAGCTTTCTTT
>TRBV2|TRBJ1-2|few|-
CASTRDSYSYGYTF
TGTGCCAGCACCCGAGACAGCTACTCCTATGGCTACACCTTC
>TRBV14|TRBJ1-2|-|-
CASSQASGVWYGYTF
TGTGCCAGCAGCCAAGCATCAGGGGTATGGTATGGCTACACCTTC
>TRBV18|TRBJ1-1|-|TRBD1
CASSPQQGDTEAFF
TGTGCCAGCTCACCACAACAGGGGGACACTGAAGCTTTCTTT
>TRBV29-1|TRBJ2-3|-|TRBD1
CSVEDDWTGPDTQYF
TGCAGCGTTGAAGACGACTGGACAGGTCCAGATACGCAGTATTTT
>TRBV5-1|TRBJ2-3|-|TRBD2
CASSLSSGSTDTQYF
TGCGCCAGCAGCTTGTCTAGCGGCAGCACAGATACGCAGTATTTT
>TRBV7-2|TRBJ1-5|many|-
CASSLGENQPQHF
TGTGCCAGCAGCTTAGGGGAGAATCAGCCCCAGCATTTT
>TRBV5-1|TRBJ2-5|-|-
CASKSGMYQETQYF
TGCGCCAGCAAGAGCGGAATGTACCAAGAGACCCAGTACTTC
>TRBV5-4|TRBJ2-6|few|-
CASSWGRGRGSGANVLTF
TGTGCCAGCAGCTGGGGTCGGGGGCGAGGCTCTGGGGCCAACGTCCTGACTTTC
>TRBV2|TRBJ2-5|-|-
CASSERETQYF
TGTGCCAGCAGTGAACGGGAGACCCAGTACTTC
>TRBV4-3|TRBJ2-3|few|-
CASSQGKFTPQYF
TGCGCCAGCAGCCAAGGGAAATTTACACCCCAGTATTTT
>TRBV27|TRBJ2-1|-|-
CAGASPSSYNEQFF
TGTGCCGGCGCCAGTCCGAGCTCCTACAATGAGCAGTTCTTC
>TRBV7-9|TRBJ1-4|few|-
CASSGVANEKLFF
TGTGCCAGCAGCGGAGTCGCGAATGAAAAACTGTTTTTT
>TRBV2|TRBJ2-1|-|-
CASTLPGGSSYNEQFF
TGTGCCAGCACACTCCCGGGCGGAAGCTCCTACAATGAGCAGTTCTTC
>TRBV11-2|TRBJ2-7|-|-
CASSFAQTYEQYF
TGTGCCAGCAGCTTTGCCCAAACCTACGAGCAGTACTTC
>TRBV27|TRBJ1-2|few|-
CASSPSGVKYGYTF
TGTGCCAGCAGTCCCTCGGGGGTTAAATATGGCTACACCTTC
>TRBV20-1|TRBJ2-1|few|-
CSAPRANEQFF
TGCAGTGCCCCGCGGGCAAATGAGCAGTTCTTC
>TRBV7-9|TRBJ2-3|few|TRBD2
CASSLRTSGTDTQYF
TGTGCCAGCAGCTTACGGACTAGCGGCACAGATACGCAGTATTTT
>TRBV30|TRBJ1-1|-|-
CAWMEQANTEAFF
TGTGCCTGGATGGAACAGGCGAACACTGAAGCTTTCTTT
>TRBV28|TRBJ1-2|-|-
CASSSVSMGYTF
TGTGCCAGCAGTTCCGTTTCTATGGGCTACACCTTC